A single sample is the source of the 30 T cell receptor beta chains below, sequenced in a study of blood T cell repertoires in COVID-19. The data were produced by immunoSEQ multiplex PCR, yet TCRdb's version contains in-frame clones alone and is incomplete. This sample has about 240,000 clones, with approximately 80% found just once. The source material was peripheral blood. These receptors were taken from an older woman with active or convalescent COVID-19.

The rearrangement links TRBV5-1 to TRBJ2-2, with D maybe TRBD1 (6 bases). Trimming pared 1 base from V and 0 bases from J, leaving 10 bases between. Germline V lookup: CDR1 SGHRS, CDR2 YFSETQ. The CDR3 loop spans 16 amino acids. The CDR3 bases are TGCGCCAGCAGCTTGCTGACAGGCGCGAACACCGGGGAGCTGTTTTTT. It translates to CASSLLTGANTGELFF.

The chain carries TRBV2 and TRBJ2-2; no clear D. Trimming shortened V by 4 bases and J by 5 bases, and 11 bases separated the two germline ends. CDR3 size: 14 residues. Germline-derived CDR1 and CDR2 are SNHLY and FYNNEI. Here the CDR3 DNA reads TGTGCCAGCAGTGGTCAAAGTCGGACCGGGGAGCTGTTTTTT. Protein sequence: CASSGQSRTGELFF.

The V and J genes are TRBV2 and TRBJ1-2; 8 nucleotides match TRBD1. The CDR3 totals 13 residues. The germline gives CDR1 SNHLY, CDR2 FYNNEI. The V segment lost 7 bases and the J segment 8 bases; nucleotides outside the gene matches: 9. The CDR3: CASKPTGVGGYTF. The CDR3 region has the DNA TGTGCCAGCAAACCGACAGGGGTCGGCGGCTACACCTTC.

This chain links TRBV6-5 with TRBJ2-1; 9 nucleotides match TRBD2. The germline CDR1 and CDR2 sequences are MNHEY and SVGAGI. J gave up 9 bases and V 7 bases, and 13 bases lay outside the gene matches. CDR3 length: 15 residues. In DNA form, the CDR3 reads TGTGCCAGCAACATAGCGGGAGCTAGATCCGGTGAGCAGTTCTTC. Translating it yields CASNIAGARSGEQFF.

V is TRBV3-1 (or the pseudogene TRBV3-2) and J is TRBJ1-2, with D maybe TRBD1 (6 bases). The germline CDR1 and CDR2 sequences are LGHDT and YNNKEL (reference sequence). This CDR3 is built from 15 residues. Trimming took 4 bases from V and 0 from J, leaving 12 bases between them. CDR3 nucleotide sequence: TGTGCCAGCAGCCCTCGGACAGTAACTAACTATGGCTACACCTTC. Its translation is CASSPRTVTNYGYTF.

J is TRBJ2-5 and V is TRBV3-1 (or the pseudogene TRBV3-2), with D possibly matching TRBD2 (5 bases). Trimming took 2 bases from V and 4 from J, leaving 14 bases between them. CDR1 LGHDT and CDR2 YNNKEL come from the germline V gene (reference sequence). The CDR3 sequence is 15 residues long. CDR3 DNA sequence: TGTGCCAGCAGCCAATTGGACCCGGCGGGAGAGACCCAGTACTTC. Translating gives CASSQLDPAGETQYF.

CDR3 residues: CASSQGLGQTYGYTF. The DNA for the CDR3 is TGTGCCAGCAGCCAAGGATTAGGACAGACTTATGGCTACACCTTC. The rearrangement links TRBV3-1 (or the pseudogene TRBV3-2) to TRBJ1-2, with a weak D call TRBD1 (6 bases). V was cut by 1 base and J by 5 bases, with 14 bases left in between. Germline CDR1 is LGHDT and CDR2 is YNNKEL (reference sequence). CDR3 size: 15 residues.

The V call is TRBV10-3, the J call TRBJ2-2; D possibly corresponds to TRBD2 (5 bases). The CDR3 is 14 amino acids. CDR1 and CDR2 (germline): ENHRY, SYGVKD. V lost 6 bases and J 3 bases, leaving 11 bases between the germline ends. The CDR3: CAIRSERDTGELFF. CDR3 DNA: TGTGCCATCAGATCAGAGAGGGACACCGGGGAGCTGTTTTTT.

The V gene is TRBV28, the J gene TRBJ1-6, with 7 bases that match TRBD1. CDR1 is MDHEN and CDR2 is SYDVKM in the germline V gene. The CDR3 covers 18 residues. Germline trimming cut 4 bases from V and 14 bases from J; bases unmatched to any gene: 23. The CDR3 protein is CASSSILPWRGPRAALHF. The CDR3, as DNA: TGTGCCAGCAGTTCCATACTACCCTGGAGGGGGCCCCGTGCTGCCCTCCACTTT.

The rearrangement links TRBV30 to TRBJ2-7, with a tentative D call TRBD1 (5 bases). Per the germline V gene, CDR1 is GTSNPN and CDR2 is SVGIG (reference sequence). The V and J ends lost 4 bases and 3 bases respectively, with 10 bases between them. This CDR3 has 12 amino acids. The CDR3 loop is CAWNSRDYEQYF. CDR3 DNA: TGTGCCTGGAACAGCAGGGACTACGAGCAGTACTTC.

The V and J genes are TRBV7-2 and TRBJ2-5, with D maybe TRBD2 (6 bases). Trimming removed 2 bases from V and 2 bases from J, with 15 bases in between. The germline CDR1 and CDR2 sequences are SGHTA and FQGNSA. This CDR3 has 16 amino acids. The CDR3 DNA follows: TGTGCCAGCAGCTTAACAGGTCGGAGGGCGCAAGAGACCCAGTACTTC. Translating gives CASSLTGRRAQETQYF. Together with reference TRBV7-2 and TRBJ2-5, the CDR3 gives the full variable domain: GAGVSQSPSNKVTEKGKDVELRCDPISGHTALYWYRQSLGQGLEFLIYFQGNSAPDKSGLPSDRFSAERTGGSVSTLTIQRTQQEDSAVYLCASSLTGRRAQETQYFGPGTRLLVL.

The CDR3 spells CASSLEEGGYTF. Written as DNA, the CDR3 is TGTGCCAGCAGCCTAGAGGAGGGGGGCTACACCTTC. This chain uses TRBV7-6 with TRBJ1-2; D perhaps matches TRBD1 (5 bases). Germline V gene lookup returns CDR1 SGHVS and CDR2 FNYEAQ. The CDR3 runs to 12 residues. V dropped 5 bases and J dropped 8 bases, with 12 bases sitting between them.

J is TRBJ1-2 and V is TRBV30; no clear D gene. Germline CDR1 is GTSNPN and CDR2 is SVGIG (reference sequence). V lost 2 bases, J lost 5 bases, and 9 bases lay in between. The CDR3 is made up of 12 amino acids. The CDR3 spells CAWSPRGYGYTF. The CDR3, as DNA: TGTGCCTGGAGTCCTCGGGGATATGGCTACACCTTC.

The CDR3 DNA sequence: TGTGCCAGCTCGCGCGACAGGGGACGAAATCAGCCCCAGCATTTT. This translates into CASSRDRGRNQPQHF. The V gene is TRBV18, the J gene TRBJ1-5, with 8 bases identical to TRBD1. The CDR3 is 15 amino acids. Per germline, CDR1 KGHSH and CDR2 LQKENI. Germline trimming cut 6 bases from V and 4 bases from J; bases unmatched to any gene: 8.

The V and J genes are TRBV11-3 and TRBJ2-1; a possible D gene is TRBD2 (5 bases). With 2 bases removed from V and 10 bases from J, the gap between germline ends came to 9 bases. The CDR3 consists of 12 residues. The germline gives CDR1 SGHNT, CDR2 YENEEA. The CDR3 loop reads CASSLYPGEQFF. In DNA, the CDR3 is TGTGCCAGCAGCTTATACCCGGGGGAGCAGTTCTTC.

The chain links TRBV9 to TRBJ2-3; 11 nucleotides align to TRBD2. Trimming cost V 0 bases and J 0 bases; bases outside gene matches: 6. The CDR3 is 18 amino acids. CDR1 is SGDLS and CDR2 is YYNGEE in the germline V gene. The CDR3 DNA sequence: TGTGCCAGCAGCGTAGGGAAGGGACTAGCGGAGAGCACAGATACGCAGTATTTT. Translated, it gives CASSVGKGLAESTDTQYF.

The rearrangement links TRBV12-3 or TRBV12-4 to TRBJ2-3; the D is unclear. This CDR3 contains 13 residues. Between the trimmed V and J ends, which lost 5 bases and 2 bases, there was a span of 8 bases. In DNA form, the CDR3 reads TGTGCCAGCAGTGCGCGAAACACAGATACGCAGTATTTT. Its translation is CASSARNTDTQYF.

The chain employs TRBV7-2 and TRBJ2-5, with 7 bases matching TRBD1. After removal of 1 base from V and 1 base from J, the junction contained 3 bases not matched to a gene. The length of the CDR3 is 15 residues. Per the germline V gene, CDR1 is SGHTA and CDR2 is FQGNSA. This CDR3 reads CASSLGTGVQETQYF. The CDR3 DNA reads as TGTGCCAGCAGCTTAGGAACAGGGGTCCAAGAGACCCAGTACTTC.

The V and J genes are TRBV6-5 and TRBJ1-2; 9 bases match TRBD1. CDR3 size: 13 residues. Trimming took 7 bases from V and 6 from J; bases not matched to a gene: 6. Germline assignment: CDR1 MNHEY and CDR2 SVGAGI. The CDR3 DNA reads TGTGCCAGCACAAGGGGACAGGGAGATGGCTACACCTTC. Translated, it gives CASTRGQGDGYTF.

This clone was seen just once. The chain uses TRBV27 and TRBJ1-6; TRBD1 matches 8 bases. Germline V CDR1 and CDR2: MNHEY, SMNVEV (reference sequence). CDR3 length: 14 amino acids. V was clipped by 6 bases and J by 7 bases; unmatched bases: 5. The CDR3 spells CASRRQGINSPLHF. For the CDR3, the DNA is TGTGCCAGCAGAAGACAGGGGATCAATTCACCCCTCCACTTT.

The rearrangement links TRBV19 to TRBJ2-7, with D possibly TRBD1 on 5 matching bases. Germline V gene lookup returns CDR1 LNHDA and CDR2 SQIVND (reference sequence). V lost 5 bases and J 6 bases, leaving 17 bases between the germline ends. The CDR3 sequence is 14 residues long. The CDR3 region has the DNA TGTGCCAGTAGTTACGACAGCCGGTCCGGCGAGCAGTACTTC. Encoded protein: CASSYDSRSGEQYF.

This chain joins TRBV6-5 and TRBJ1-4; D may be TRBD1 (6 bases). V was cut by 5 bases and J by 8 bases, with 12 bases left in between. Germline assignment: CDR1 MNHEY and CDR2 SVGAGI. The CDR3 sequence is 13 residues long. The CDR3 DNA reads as TGTGCCAGCAGTAACGGACAGCGGGAAAAACTGTTTTTT. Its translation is CASSNGQREKLFF.

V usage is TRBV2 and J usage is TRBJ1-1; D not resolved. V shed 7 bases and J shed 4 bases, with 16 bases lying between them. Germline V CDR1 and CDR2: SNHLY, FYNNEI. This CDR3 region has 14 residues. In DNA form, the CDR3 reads TGTGCCAGCAAGCGGGAGATGAGTGGCACTGAAGCTTTCTTT. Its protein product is CASKREMSGTEAFF. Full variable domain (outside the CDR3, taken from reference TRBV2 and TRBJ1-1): EPEVTQTPSHQVTQMGQEVILRCVPISNHLYFYWYRQILGQKVEFLVSFYNNEISEKSEIFDDQFSVERPDGSNFTLKIRSTKLEDSAMYFCASKREMSGTEAFFGQGTRLTVV.

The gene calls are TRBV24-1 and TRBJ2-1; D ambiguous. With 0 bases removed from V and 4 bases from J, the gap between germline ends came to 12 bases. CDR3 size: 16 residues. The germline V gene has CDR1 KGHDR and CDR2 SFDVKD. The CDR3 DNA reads TGTGCCACCAGTGATTTGCCGGCTAGATCATACAATGAGCAGTTCTTC. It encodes CATSDLPARSYNEQFF.

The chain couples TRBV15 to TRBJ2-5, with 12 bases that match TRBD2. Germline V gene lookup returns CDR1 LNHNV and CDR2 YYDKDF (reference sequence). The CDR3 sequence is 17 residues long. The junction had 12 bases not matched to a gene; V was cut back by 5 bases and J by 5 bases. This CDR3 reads CATSPLPGLAGVETQYF. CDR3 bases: TGTGCCACCAGCCCTCTCCCGGGACTAGCGGGCGTGGAGACCCAGTACTTC.

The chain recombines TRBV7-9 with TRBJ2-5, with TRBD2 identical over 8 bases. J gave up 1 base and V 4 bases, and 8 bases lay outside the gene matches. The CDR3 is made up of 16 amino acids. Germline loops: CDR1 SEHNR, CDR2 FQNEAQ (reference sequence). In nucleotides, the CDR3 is TGTGCCAGCAGCTCCGCTAGCGGGCGGGTCCAAGAGACCCAGTACTTC. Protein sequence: CASSSASGRVQETQYF.

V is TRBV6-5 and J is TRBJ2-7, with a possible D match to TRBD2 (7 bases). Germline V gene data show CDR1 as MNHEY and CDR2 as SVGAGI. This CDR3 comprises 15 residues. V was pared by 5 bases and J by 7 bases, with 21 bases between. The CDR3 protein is CASSKSLGGRLEQYV. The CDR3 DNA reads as TGTGCCAGCAGTAAATCCCTCGGGGGGCGCTTAGAGCAGTACGTC.

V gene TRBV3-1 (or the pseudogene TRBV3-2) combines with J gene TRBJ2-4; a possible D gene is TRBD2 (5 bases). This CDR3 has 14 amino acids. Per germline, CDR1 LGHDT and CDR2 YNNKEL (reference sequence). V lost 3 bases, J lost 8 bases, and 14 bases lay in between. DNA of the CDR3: TGTGCCAGCAGCCACCGAGGAGGTGCGGACATTCAGTACTTC. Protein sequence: CASSHRGGADIQYF.

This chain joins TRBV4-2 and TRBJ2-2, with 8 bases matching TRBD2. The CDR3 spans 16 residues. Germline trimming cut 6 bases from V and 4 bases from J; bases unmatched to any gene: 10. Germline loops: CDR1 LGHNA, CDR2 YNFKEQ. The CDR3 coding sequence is TGTGCCAGCAGTGGGAGCGGGAGATATGGCACCGGGGAGCTGTTTTTT. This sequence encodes CASSGSGRYGTGELFF.

CDR3 DNA sequence: TGCGCCAGCAGCCGGCCTCGGGGAGGGGGGCAATCCTACGAGCAGTACTTC. Its protein is CASSRPRGGGQSYEQYF. This chain connects TRBV4-1 to TRBJ2-7, with D maybe TRBD2 (7 bases). Germline values: CDR1 MGHRA, CDR2 YSYEKL. V was trimmed by 4 bases and J by 1 base, leaving 20 bases between them. This CDR3 comprises 17 residues.